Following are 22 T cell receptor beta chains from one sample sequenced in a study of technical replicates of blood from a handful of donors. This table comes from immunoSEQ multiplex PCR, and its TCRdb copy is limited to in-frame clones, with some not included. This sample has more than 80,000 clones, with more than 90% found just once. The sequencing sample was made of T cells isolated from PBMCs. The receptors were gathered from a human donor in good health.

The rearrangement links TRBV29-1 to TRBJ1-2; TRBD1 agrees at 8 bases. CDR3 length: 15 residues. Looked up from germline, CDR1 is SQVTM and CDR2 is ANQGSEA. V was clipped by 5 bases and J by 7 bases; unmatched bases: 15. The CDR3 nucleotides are TGCAGCGTTTCCCCAATTGGACAGGGAGGCGTTGGCTACACCTTC. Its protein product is CSVSPIGQGGVGYTF.

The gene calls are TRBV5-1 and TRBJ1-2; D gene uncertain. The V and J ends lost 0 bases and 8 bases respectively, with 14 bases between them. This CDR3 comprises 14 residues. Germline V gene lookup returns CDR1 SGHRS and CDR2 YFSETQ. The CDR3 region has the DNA TGCGCCAGCAGCTTGGACATGGCCTTCTCGGGCTACACCTTC. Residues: CASSLDMAFSGYTF.

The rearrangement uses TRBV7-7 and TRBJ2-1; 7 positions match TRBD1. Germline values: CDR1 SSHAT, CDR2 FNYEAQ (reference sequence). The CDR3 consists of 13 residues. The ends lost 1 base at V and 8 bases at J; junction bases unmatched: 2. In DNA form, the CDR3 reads TGTGCCAGCAGCTTAGGACAGGGCTATGAGCAGTTCTTC. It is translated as CASSLGQGYEQFF.

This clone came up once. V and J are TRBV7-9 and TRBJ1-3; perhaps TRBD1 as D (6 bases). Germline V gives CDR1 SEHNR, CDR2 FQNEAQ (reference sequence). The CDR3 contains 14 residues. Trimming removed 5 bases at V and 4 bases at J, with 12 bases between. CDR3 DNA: TGTGCCAGCAGCGAGGGGGACCGCGGAAACACCATATATTTT. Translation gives CASSEGDRGNTIYF.

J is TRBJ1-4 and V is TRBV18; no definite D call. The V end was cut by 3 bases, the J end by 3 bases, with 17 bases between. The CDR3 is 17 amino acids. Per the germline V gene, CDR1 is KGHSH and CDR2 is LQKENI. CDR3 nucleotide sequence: TGTGCCAGCTCACCGTTTTTTTTGGGCTCGGCTAATGAAAAACTGTTTTTT. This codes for CASSPFFLGSANEKLFF.

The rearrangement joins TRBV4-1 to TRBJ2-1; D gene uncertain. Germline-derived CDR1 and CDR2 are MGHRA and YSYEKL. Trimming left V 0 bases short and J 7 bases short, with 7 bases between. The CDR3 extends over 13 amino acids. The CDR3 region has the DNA TGCGCCAGCAGCCAAGATCCAGGAAATGAGCAGTTCTTC. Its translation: CASSQDPGNEQFF.

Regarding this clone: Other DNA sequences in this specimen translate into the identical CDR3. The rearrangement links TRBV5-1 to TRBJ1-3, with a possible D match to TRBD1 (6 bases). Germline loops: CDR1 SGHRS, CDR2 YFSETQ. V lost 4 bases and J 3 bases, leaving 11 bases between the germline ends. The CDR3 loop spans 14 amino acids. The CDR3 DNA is TGCGCCAGCAGCCCCCAGGGGAGTGGAAACACCATATATTTT. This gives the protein CASSPQGSGNTIYF.

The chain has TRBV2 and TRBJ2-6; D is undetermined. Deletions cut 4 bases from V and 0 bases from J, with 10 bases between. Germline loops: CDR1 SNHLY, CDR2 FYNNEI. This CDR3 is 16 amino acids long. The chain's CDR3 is CASSGALSSGANVLTF. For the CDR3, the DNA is TGTGCCAGCAGTGGGGCACTCAGCTCTGGGGCCAACGTCCTGACTTTC.

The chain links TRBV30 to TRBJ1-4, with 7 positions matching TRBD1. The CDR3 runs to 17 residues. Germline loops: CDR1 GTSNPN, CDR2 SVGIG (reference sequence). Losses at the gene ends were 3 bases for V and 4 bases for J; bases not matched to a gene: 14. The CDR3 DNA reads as TGTGCCTGGAGCGCAGCCCGATCCGGGACAGTTAATGAAAAACTGTTTTTT. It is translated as CAWSAARSGTVNEKLFF. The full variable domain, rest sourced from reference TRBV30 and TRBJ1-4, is SQTIHQWPATLVQPVGSPLSLECTVEGTSNPNLYWYRQAAGRGLQLLFYSVGIGQISSEVPQNLSASRPQDRQFILSSKKLLLSDSGFYLCAWSAARSGTVNEKLFFGSGTQLSVL.

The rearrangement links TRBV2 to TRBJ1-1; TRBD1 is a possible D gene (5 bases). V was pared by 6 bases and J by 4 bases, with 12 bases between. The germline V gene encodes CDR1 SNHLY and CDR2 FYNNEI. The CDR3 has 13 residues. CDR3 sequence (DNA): TGTGCCAGCAGAAGAACGGGGGGCACTGAAGCTTTCTTT. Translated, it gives CASRRTGGTEAFF.

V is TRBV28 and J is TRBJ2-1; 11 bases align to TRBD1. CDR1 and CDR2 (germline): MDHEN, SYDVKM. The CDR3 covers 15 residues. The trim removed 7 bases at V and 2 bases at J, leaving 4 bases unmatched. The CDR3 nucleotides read TGTGCCAGCACCCGGACAGGGGGCCCCTACAATGAGCAGTTCTTC. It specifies CASTRTGGPYNEQFF.

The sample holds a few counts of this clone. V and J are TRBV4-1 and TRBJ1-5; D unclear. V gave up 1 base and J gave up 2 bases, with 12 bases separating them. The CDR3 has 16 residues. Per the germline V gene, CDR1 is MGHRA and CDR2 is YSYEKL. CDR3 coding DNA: TGCGCCAGCAGCCAAGTCGACATTTTTGGCAATCAGCCCCAGCATTTT. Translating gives CASSQVDIFGNQPQHF.

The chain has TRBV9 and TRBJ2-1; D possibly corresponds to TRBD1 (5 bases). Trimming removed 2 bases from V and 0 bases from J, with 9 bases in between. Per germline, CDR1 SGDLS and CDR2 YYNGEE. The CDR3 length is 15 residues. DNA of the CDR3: TGTGCCAGCAGCGTTTCAGGGAACTCCTACAATGAGCAGTTCTTC. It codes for CASSVSGNSYNEQFF.

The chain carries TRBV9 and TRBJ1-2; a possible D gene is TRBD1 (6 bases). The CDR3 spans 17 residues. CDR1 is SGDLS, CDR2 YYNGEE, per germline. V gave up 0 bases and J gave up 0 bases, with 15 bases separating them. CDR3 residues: CASSVGGRGLANYGYTF. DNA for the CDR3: TGTGCCAGCAGCGTAGGTGGCAGGGGATTAGCTAACTATGGCTACACCTTC.

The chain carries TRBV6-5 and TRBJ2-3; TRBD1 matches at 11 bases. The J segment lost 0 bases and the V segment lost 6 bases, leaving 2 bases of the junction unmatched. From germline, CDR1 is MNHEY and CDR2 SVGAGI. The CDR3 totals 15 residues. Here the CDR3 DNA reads TGTGCCAGCAGGGACAGGGGGCACAGCACAGATACGCAGTATTTT. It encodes CASRDRGHSTDTQYF.

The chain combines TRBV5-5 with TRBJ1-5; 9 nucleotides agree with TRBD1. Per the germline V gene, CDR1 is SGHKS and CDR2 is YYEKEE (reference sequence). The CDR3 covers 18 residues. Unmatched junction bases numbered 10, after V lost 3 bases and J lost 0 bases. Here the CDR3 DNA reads TGTGCCAGCAGCTGGGACAGGGCGATAAGAGTTAGCAATCAGCCCCAGCATTTT. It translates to CASSWDRAIRVSNQPQHF.

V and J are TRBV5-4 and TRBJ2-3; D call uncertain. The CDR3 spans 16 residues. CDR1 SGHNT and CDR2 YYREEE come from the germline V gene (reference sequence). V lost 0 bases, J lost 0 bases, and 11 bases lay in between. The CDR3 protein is CASSLVLLASTDTQYF. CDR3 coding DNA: TGTGCCAGCAGCTTGGTGTTGTTAGCTAGCACAGATACGCAGTATTTT.

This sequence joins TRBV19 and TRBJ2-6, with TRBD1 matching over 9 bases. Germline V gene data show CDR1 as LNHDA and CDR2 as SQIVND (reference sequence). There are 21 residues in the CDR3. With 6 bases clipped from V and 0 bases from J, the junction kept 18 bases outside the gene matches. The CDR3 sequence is CASSRTGTGLAHHSGANVLTF. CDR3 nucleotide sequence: TGTGCCAGTAGCAGGACCGGGACAGGGCTAGCCCACCACTCTGGGGCCAACGTCCTGACTTTC.

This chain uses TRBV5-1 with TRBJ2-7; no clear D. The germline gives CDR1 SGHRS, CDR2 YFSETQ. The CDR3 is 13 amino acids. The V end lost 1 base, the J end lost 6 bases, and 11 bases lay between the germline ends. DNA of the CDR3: TGCGCCAGCAGCTTGAGTACGTCCGGCGAGCAGTACTTC. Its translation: CASSLSTSGEQYF.

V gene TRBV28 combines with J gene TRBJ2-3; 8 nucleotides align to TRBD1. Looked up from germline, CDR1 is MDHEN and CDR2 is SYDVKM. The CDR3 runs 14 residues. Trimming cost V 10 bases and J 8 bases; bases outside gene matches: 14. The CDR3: CATHSQGAHGTQYF. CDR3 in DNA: TGTGCCACCCATTCCCAGGGGGCTCACGGTACGCAGTATTTT.

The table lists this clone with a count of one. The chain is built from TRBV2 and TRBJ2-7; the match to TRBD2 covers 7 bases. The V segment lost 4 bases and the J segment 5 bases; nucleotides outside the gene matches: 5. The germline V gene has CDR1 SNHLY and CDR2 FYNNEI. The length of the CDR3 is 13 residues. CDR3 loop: CASSAPGRDEQYF. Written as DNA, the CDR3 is TGTGCCAGCAGTGCTCCGGGGAGGGACGAGCAGTACTTC.

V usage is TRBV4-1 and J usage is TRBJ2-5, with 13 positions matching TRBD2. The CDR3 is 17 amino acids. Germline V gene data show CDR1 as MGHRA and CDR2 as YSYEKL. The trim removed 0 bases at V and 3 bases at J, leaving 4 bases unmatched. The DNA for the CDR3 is TGCGCCAGCAGCCAAGAGCGGACTAGCGGGGGCAAAGAGACCCAGTACTTC. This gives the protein CASSQERTSGGKETQYF.